Presented here are 9 T cell receptor beta chains from one specimen sequenced in a study of follicular helper T cells after annual influenza vaccination. Time point in this sample: 2014-2015 season, pre-vaccination. Measured with immunoSEQ multiplex PCR; TCRdb has only the in-frame clones, and not every one. The table has 2,500 to 3,000 clones, approximately 80% seen once; the top ten hold 1.5%. The sequences come from CXCR5+ CD38- circulating T follicular helper cells from blood, collected on the day of influenza vaccination. The subset is: circulating Tfh, non-naive CD4+CXCR5+PD-1+ (ICOS+CD38+ or ICOS-CD38-). Receptors were obtained from an adult who received the influenza vaccine.

The CDR3 protein is CASSLLGQTYGYTF. CDR3 coding DNA: TGTGCCAGCAGCTTGTTGGGACAGACCTATGGCTACACCTTC. This rearrangement joins TRBV5-6 to TRBJ1-2; 7 nucleotides line up with TRBD1. CDR1 SGHDT and CDR2 YYEEEE come from the germline V gene. The junction had 4 bases not matched to a gene; V was cut back by 1 base and J by 4 bases. This CDR3 is built from 14 residues.

The chain is built from TRBV18 and TRBJ2-2, with 8 nucleotides matching TRBD2. Trimming removed 3 bases from V and 7 bases from J; junction bases left unmatched: 7. The length of the CDR3 is 15 residues. CDR1 and CDR2 (germline): KGHSH, LQKENI. CDR3 sequence (DNA): TGTGCCAGCTCACCGCAGACTAGCGAGATCGGGGAGCTGTTTTTT. Protein product: CASSPQTSEIGELFF.

The chain carries TRBV27 and TRBJ1-3; D possibly corresponds to TRBD1 (6 bases). The CDR3 is 13 amino acids. The germline gives CDR1 MNHEY, CDR2 SMNVEV (reference sequence). The V and J ends lost 5 bases and 4 bases respectively, with 9 bases between them. This chain's CDR3 is CASSTGIGNTIYF. The CDR3 nucleotides are TGTGCCAGCAGTACAGGGATAGGAAACACCATATATTTT.

This sequence joins TRBV9 and TRBJ1-2, with TRBD1 matching 9 bases. J was trimmed by 7 bases and V by 0 bases; bases with no gene match: 1. Germline-derived CDR1 and CDR2 are SGDLS and YYNGEE. This CDR3 region has 13 residues. The CDR3: CASSVEGQGGYTF. CDR3 nucleotide sequence: TGTGCCAGCAGCGTAGAGGGACAGGGTGGCTACACCTTC.

The chain is built from TRBV18 and TRBJ2-7, with 7 bases identical to TRBD2. Germline-derived CDR1 and CDR2 are KGHSH and LQKENI. The CDR3 totals 15 residues. V shed 3 bases, J shed 2 bases, and the junction held 7 bases outside the gene matches. The CDR3 sequence is CASSPGSGEAYEQYF. The CDR3 DNA reads TGTGCCAGCTCACCTGGAAGCGGGGAAGCCTACGAGCAGTACTTC.

This clone has a handful of counts. V gene TRBV25-1 combines with J gene TRBJ1-5; D might be TRBD1 (5 bases). Between the trimmed V and J ends, which lost 9 bases and 2 bases, there was a span of 17 bases. Germline assignment: CDR1 MGHDK and CDR2 SYGVNS. The CDR3 spans 15 residues. This CDR3 is CASRGSGGGNQPQHF. CDR3 coding DNA: TGTGCCAGTAGGGGCTCGGGGGGAGGCAATCAGCCCCAGCATTTT.

This sequence joins TRBV11-1 and TRBJ1-4; the D is unclear. Germline-derived CDR1 and CDR2 are SGHAT and FQDESV (reference sequence). The CDR3 is 13 amino acids. The V end lost 4 bases, the J end lost 7 bases, and 10 bases lay between the germline ends. CDR3 protein: CASSSLPGEKLFF. CDR3 bases: TGTGCCAGCAGCTCTCTACCGGGTGAAAAACTGTTTTTT.

This sequence joins TRBV4-2 and TRBJ2-3, with D perhaps being TRBD1 or TRBD2 (5 bases each). CDR1 is LGHNA, CDR2 YNFKEQ, per germline. Trimming removed 4 bases at V and 5 bases at J, with 22 bases between. The CDR3 consists of 17 residues. The CDR3 DNA follows: TGTGCCAGCAGCCCAGCCGGGCAGGGACCCCAGGAAGATACGCAGTATTTT. Translating it yields CASSPAGQGPQEDTQYF.

This clone was observed a few times. The chain recombines TRBV7-6 with TRBJ2-7, with TRBD1 as a possible D gene (6 bases). The CDR3 length is 12 residues. Germline values: CDR1 SGHVS, CDR2 FNYEAQ. V was pared by 4 bases and J by 6 bases, with 10 bases between. CDR3 protein: CASSSSGVEQYF. CDR3 DNA: TGTGCCAGCAGCTCTTCAGGGGTCGAGCAGTACTTC.